This is a list of T cell receptor beta chains from one sample in a study of CD8 T cells in Susac syndrome. From the immunoSEQ multiplex PCR reads, TCRdb called clonotypes with MiXCR, one entry per CDR3 protein. The sample has fewer than 350,000 distinct CDR3 sequences; roughly 85% are singletons. Sample: CD8+ T cells from PBMCs. The receptors originated from a human donor with multiple sclerosis. Both conserved end residues are part of each CDR3. The D gene is left open where the match is weak. Size values are once, few and many counts, or a class for expanded clones, and some rows have none.

v_gene	d_gene	abundance	j_gene	CDR3nt	CDR3aa
TRBV7-4	.	.	TRBJ1-4	TGTGCCAGCAGTCCCGGGGGTGAAAAACTGTTTTTT	CASSPGGEKLFF
TRBV20-1	TRBD2	.	TRBJ2-7	TGCAGTGCTAGAGGGGGCGGGAGCTCCTACGAGCAGTACTTC	CSARGGGSSYEQYF
TRBV27	.	.	TRBJ2-7	TGTGCCAGCAGTTTAGCAGGCCGGAAATACGAGCAGTACTTC	CASSLAGRKYEQYF
TRBV7-4	TRBD2	.	TRBJ2-5	TGTGCCAGCAGGACAGCGGGAGTTGGAGAGACCCAGTACTTC	CASRTAGVGETQYF
TRBV11-2	.	.	TRBJ2-2	TGTGCCAGCAGCTTAGTAGCAATCGGGACTCCAACGAACACCGGGGAGCTGTTTTTT	CASSLVAIGTPTNTGELFF
TRBV7-2	.	.	TRBJ2-7	TGTGCCAGCAGCCCCACGGTTGAGGGGGCCTACGAGCAGTACTTC	CASSPTVEGAYEQYF
TRBV25-1	.	.	TRBJ2-1	TGTGCCAGCAGCAGGAATGAGCAGTTCTTC	CASSRNEQFF
TRBV7-9	.	.	TRBJ1-1	TGTGCCAGCAGCTTAAGCTTTGGGGGGAACACTGAAGCTTTCTTT	CASSLSFGGNTEAFF
TRBV7-8	.	.	TRBJ2-6	TGTGCCAGCAGCTTAAAGATACCTGGGGCCAACGTCCTGACTTTC	CASSLKIPGANVLTF
TRBV30	.	.	TRBJ1-2	TGTGCCTGGAGTTATAATACAGGGAGCTATGGCTACACCTTC	CAWSYNTGSYGYTF
TRBV10-3	TRBD1	.	TRBJ1-5	TGTGCCATCAGTGAGGACAGGGGATCTAACCAGCCCCAGCATTTT	CAISEDRGSNQPQHF
TRBV7-2	.	.	TRBJ2-1	TGTGCCAGCAGCCCAGGCCTAGAGACTAGTTCTAACCCCAGCTCCTACAATGAGCAGTTCTTC	CASSPGLETSSNPSSYNEQFF
TRBV3-1	.	.	TRBJ2-7	TGTGCCAGCAGCCAAGTTCTAGCCTGGAGCTCCTACGAGCAGTACTTC	CASSQVLAWSSYEQYF
TRBV5-6	.	.	TRBJ2-3	TGTGCCAGCAGTACCCAGACGGGGCGAGGTACGCAGTATTTT	CASSTQTGRGTQYF
TRBV25-1	.	.	TRBJ1-5	TGTGCCAGCAGTGGTGGCGGGGGCAAGGAGCCCCAGCATTTT	CASSGGGGKEPQHF
TRBV12-2	.	few	TRBJ2-7	TGTGCAAGTCGCTTAGACCGGAGGAGACATTACGAGCAGTACTTC	CASRLDRRRHYEQYF
TRBV12-3/TRBV12-4	.	.	TRBJ2-6	TGTGCCAGCGGGTCCCCGGAGGGAACAGGCCCCAAATCTGGGGCCAACGTCCTGACTTTC	CASGSPEGTGPKSGANVLTF
TRBV28	.	.	TRBJ1-1	TGTGCCAGCAGTGACGTGTACACTGAAGCTTTCTTT	CASSDVYTEAFF
TRBV4-1	TRBD2	.	TRBJ2-3	TGCGCCAGCAGCCAAGATGTAGCGGGAGCAGATACGCAGTATTTT	CASSQDVAGADTQYF
TRBV7-8	.	.	TRBJ2-7	TGTGCCAGCAGCTTAGTATCAGATAACGAGCGGTACTTC	CASSLVSDNERYF
TRBV28	TRBD1	.	TRBJ1-1	TGTGCCAGCAGTTTCCTAGCCACAGACAGGGGGAACACTGAAGCTTTCTTT	CASSFLATDRGNTEAFF
TRBV11-2	.	.	TRBJ1-1	TGTGCCAGCAGCCCATGGCAAGGGAGAGGGACTGAAGCTTTCTTT	CASSPWQGRGTEAFF
TRBV7-4	TRBD1	.	TRBJ1-2	TGTGCCAGCAGCCGGAGACAGGGACGGGATTATGGCTACACCTTC	CASSRRQGRDYGYTF
TRBV19	TRBD2	.	TRBJ2-7	TGTGCCAGTAGATCGGGAGGCTCCTACGAGCAGTACTTC	CASRSGGSYEQYF
TRBV12-3/TRBV12-4	.	.	TRBJ1-5	TGTGCCAGCAGTCCGCACCATAGCAATCAGCCCCAGCATTTT	CASSPHHSNQPQHF
TRBV19	TRBD2	.	TRBJ2-1	TGTGCCAGTAGTATGGGACTAGCGGGAGGGTACTACAATGAGCAGTTCTTC	CASSMGLAGGYYNEQFF
TRBV27	.	.	TRBJ2-1	TGTGCCAGCAGTAGAGGGGTTTCCCATTACAATGAGCAGTTCTTC	CASSRGVSHYNEQFF
TRBV28	TRBD2	.	TRBJ2-2	TGTGCCAGCAGTTCGGGACTAGCGGGAATGGATGTCGGGGAGCTGTTTTTT	CASSSGLAGMDVGELFF
TRBV20-1	.	.	TRBJ1-5	TGCAGTGCTAGAGTATCCTCCAATAGCAATCAGCCCCAGCATTTT	CSARVSSNSNQPQHF
TRBV7-6	.	.	TRBJ1-4	TGTGCCAGCAGTCACGGGGGGGCAGGTGAAAAACTGTTTTTT	CASSHGGAGEKLFF
TRBV7-6	.	.	TRBJ1-4	TGTGCCAGCAGCTTAGCAGACAGAAAACTGTTTTTT	CASSLADRKLFF
TRBV24-1	.	once	TRBJ2-5	TGTGCCACCAGTGATATGGGGGAAGAGACCCAGTACTTC	CATSDMGEETQYF
TRBV6-2/TRBV6-3	.	few	TRBJ2-5	TGTGCCAGCAGTTACCTCGGGCCTGGGGAGACCCAGTACTTC	CASSYLGPGETQYF
TRBV9	.	.	TRBJ1-4	TGTGCCAGCAGTTCGGGAGAGGGGGGCGAAAAACTGTTTTTT	CASSSGEGGEKLFF
TRBV7-9	TRBD1	.	TRBJ2-1	TGTGCCAGCCTTGGACAGGGAGGCTACAATGAGCAGTTCTTC	CASLGQGGYNEQFF
TRBV7-9	.	.	TRBJ2-3	TGTGCCAGCTCCCGAGGGCCACCCGATAGCACAGATACGCAGTATTTT	CASSRGPPDSTDTQYF
TRBV10-3	.	.	TRBJ2-7	TGTGCCATCACCACGGAAGGACAACCCGAGCAGTACTTC	CAITTEGQPEQYF
TRBV9	.	.	TRBJ2-5	TGTGCCAGCAGCGTAGAAGAAGGGGTGCAAGAGACCCAGTACTTC	CASSVEEGVQETQYF
TRBV30	.	.	TRBJ2-3	TGTGCCTGGAGTGTACACACTAGCACAGATACGCAGTATTTT	CAWSVHTSTDTQYF
TRBV15	.	.	TRBJ2-5	TGTGCCACCAGCAGAGTTAACATGTACCAAGAGACCCAGTACTTC	CATSRVNMYQETQYF
TRBV6-5	.	.	TRBJ2-7	TGTGCCAGCAGTCCCGATGTGGGGCCCGCCTGCGAGCAGTACTTC	CASSPDVGPACEQYF
TRBV20-1	.	.	TRBJ2-7	TGCAGTGCTACCTGGGGGACGTTCCCTCCCTACGAGCAGTACTTC	CSATWGTFPPYEQYF
TRBV19	.	.	TRBJ1-2	TGTGCCAGTACTCAACGGACGGGCTATGGCTACACCTTC	CASTQRTGYGYTF
TRBV9	.	.	TRBJ2-7	TGTGCCAGCAGCGCCTTTCCGCAAGGCTACGAGCAGTACTTC	CASSAFPQGYEQYF
TRBV9	.	.	TRBJ2-5	TGTGCCAGCAGCGTAGACCCCGGCGGTGCGGAGACCCAGTACTTC	CASSVDPGGAETQYF
TRBV4-1	.	.	TRBJ2-7	TGCGCCAGCAGCCAAGAAGGCAGGAGCTCCTACGAGCAGTACTTC	CASSQEGRSSYEQYF
TRBV7-8	.	.	TRBJ2-5	TGTGCCAGCGACGGGCAGAGAGGAGGTGGTCAAGAGACCCAGTACTTC	CASDGQRGGGQETQYF
TRBV7-9	.	.	TRBJ2-7	TGTGCCAGCAGTATGCTCAGGGGGGTCGGCGAGCAGTACTTC	CASSMLRGVGEQYF
TRBV19	.	.	TRBJ2-7	TGTGCCAGTAGTAGGGACGGTCCCCTCGACGAGCAGTACTTC	CASSRDGPLDEQYF
TRBV30	TRBD2	once	TRBJ2-1	TGTGCCTGGAGTGAAGGGACTAGCGGGTACAATGAGCAGTTCTTC	CAWSEGTSGYNEQFF
TRBV5-4	.	.	TRBJ1-1	TGTGCCAGCAGCTTGGATCCAGGGGTGACTGAAGCTTTCTTT	CASSLDPGVTEAFF
TRBV4-1	.	.	TRBJ2-3	TGCGCCAGCAGCCAAGGGCCCTACACAGATACGCAGTATTTT	CASSQGPYTDTQYF
TRBV28	.	.	TRBJ1-5	TGTGCCAGCAGCCCCGCGGGGGACAATCAGCCCCAGCATTTT	CASSPAGDNQPQHF
TRBV28	.	.	TRBJ1-5	TGTGCCAGCAGTTTATTGGTTGCTCAGCCCCAGCATTTT	CASSLLVAQPQHF
TRBV28	.	.	TRBJ1-5	TGTGCCAGCAGTTTAAGGGCCAGAGGTCAGCCCCAGCATTTT	CASSLRARGQPQHF
TRBV7-3	.	.	TRBJ2-1	TGTGCCAGCAGCCTGGGGAGCCCCGCAGTACCCAATGAGCAGTTCTTC	CASSLGSPAVPNEQFF
TRBV19	.	.	TRBJ1-5	TGTGCCAGTAGTATAGATCGGGGAGGATGGATGAGCAATCAGCCCCAGCATTTT	CASSIDRGGWMSNQPQHF